This T cell receptor beta chain was identified during a study of a mutant IDH1 vaccine in newly diagnosed glioma. For the study at large: The first vaccination came 4-6 weeks after radiotherapy alone, or with temozolomide cycles. Sex among treated patients split about 62% male, 37.5% female; mean age was roughly 42 years.

Concerning this clone: Its matching antigen is unknown.

TCRdb's table, derived via immunoSEQ multiplex PCR, lists solely in-frame clones and lacks some. The data contain more than 55,000 clones, 70% to 85% of them singletons. Regarding time point: week 11, during vaccination. All doses held 300 ug of mutant IDH1 20-mer peptide, with topical imiquimod. Looked up from germline, CDR1 is SGHTA and CDR2 is FQGNSA. The ends were cut back, 1 base at V and 8 bases at J, with 11 bases in the middle. This CDR3 spans 14 amino acids. The genes are TRBV7-2 and TRBJ1-4; no clear D gene. Source: PBMCs, taken from a glioma patient whose treatment included an IDH1 peptide vaccine. This clonotype was obtained from a man between 25 and 39 years old with glioma. CDR3 nucleotide sequence: TGTGCCAGCAGCTTAGGGGGTTTGGGCGAAAAACTGTTTTTT. It translates to CASSLGGLGEKLFF.